A selection of T cell receptor beta chains follows, all from one sample in a study of cytomegalovirus exposure and HLA in healthy donors. Profiling relied on immunoSEQ multiplex PCR, and the TCRdb table lists in-frame clones only, not all of them. The sample includes over 100,000 clones. Sequencing was done on a sample of PBMCs. The source of these receptors is a man between 25 and 39 years old in good health and CMV-seronegative. The CDR3 runs from the conserved cysteine through the conserved F or W. Each record gives: V gene, D gene, J gene, CDR3 DNA, CDR3 protein. D genes are given only for firm matches.

v_call: TRBV5-4; d_call: .; j_call: TRBJ2-7; cdr3_nt: TGTGCCAGCACCTCAGGCGGGACCGAGTCTTACGAGCAGTACTTC; cdr3_aa: CASTSGGTESYEQYF
v_call: TRBV7-2; d_call: TRBD1; j_call: TRBJ2-7; cdr3_nt: TGTGCCAGCAGCTTAATACAGGGGTCGGGCTACGAGCAGTACTTC; cdr3_aa: CASSLIQGSGYEQYF
v_call: TRBV4-3; d_call: TRBD1; j_call: TRBJ1-4; cdr3_nt: TGCGCCAGCAGCCTATTGACAGGGGGGTTTGGCAATGAAAAACTGTTTTTT; cdr3_aa: CASSLLTGGFGNEKLFF
v_call: TRBV5-1; d_call: .; j_call: TRBJ1-4; cdr3_nt: TGCGCCAGCAGCTTGGGCAGGGCCTACGAAAAACTGTTTTTT; cdr3_aa: CASSLGRAYEKLFF
v_call: TRBV7-3; d_call: .; j_call: TRBJ2-3; cdr3_nt: TGTGCCAGCAGCTTAACGGGAGCTCGGGATACGCAGTATTTT; cdr3_aa: CASSLTGARDTQYF
v_call: TRBV11-2; d_call: TRBD2; j_call: TRBJ2-7; cdr3_nt: TGTGCCAGCGGGCTAGCGGGGGGCTGGGACGAGCAGTACTTC; cdr3_aa: CASGLAGGWDEQYF
v_call: TRBV7-3; d_call: .; j_call: TRBJ1-1; cdr3_nt: TGTGCCAGCAGCTCCAAAGGCGACAGTAACACTGAAGCTTTCTTT; cdr3_aa: CASSSKGDSNTEAFF
v_call: TRBV25-1; d_call: .; j_call: TRBJ1-6; cdr3_nt: TGTGCCAGCAGAAGGACAGATAATTCACCCCTCCACTTT; cdr3_aa: CASRRTDNSPLHF
v_call: TRBV6-1; d_call: .; j_call: TRBJ2-7; cdr3_nt: TGTGCCAGCAGTGAAAGACTCCAACAGGTGACCGAGCAGTACTTC; cdr3_aa: CASSERLQQVTEQYF
v_call: TRBV6-5; d_call: .; j_call: TRBJ2-5; cdr3_nt: TGTGCCAGCAGTTACTCGTCGGGGACCCAGTACTTC; cdr3_aa: CASSYSSGTQYF
v_call: TRBV30; d_call: .; j_call: TRBJ1-5; cdr3_nt: TGTGCCTGGAGTGAACGGGGCAATCAGCCCCAGCATTTT; cdr3_aa: CAWSERGNQPQHF
v_call: TRBV19; d_call: TRBD1; j_call: TRBJ1-6; cdr3_nt: TGTGCCAGTAGTACCCCGGACAGGGGGTTAAATTCACCCCTCCACTTT; cdr3_aa: CASSTPDRGLNSPLHF
v_call: TRBV19; d_call: .; j_call: TRBJ1-6; cdr3_nt: TGTGCCAGTAGTATAGGGCCCCTGGGGGGGCGAAGGAATTCACCCCTCCACTTT; cdr3_aa: CASSIGPLGGRRNSPLHF
v_call: TRBV15; d_call: TRBD2; j_call: TRBJ2-2; cdr3_nt: TGTGCCACCAGCAGAGATTACGGGGGGGGTACCACCGGGGAGCTGTTTTTT; cdr3_aa: CATSRDYGGGTTGELFF
v_call: TRBV4-2; d_call: .; j_call: TRBJ1-2; cdr3_nt: TGTGCCAGCAGCCAAGACGAGGGGGGGAACTATGGCTACACCTTC; cdr3_aa: CASSQDEGGNYGYTF
v_call: TRBV18; d_call: TRBD2; j_call: TRBJ2-1; cdr3_nt: TGTGCCAGCTCACGGACTAGCGGGGGATTGGGTGAGCAGTTCTTC; cdr3_aa: CASSRTSGGLGEQFF
v_call: TRBV7-3; d_call: .; j_call: TRBJ1-1; cdr3_nt: TGTGCCAGCAGCTTAGGGCAGAACACTGAAGCTTTCTTT; cdr3_aa: CASSLGQNTEAFF
v_call: TRBV18; d_call: .; j_call: TRBJ2-1; cdr3_nt: TGTGCCAGCTCCCCTCAAAGGGAGGATGAGCAGTTCTTC; cdr3_aa: CASSPQREDEQFF
v_call: TRBV7-9; d_call: .; j_call: TRBJ1-5; cdr3_nt: TGTGCCAGCAGCTTAGGGGTTGCAGGGAAGGGCCAGCCCCAGCATTTT; cdr3_aa: CASSLGVAGKGQPQHF
v_call: TRBV5-4; d_call: TRBD1; j_call: TRBJ2-3; cdr3_nt: TGTGCCAGCAGCTCGGGACAGGGCACAGATACGCAGTATTTT; cdr3_aa: CASSSGQGTDTQYF
v_call: TRBV30; d_call: TRBD1; j_call: TRBJ2-7; cdr3_nt: TGTGCCTGGAGTGTGAGGGGACAAGCCGACAGGGGCCACGAGCAGTACTTC; cdr3_aa: CAWSVRGQADRGHEQYF
v_call: TRBV6-5; d_call: .; j_call: TRBJ1-2; cdr3_nt: TGTGCCAGCAGTTACTCGAGTGGAGCTAACTATGGCTACACCTTC; cdr3_aa: CASSYSSGANYGYTF
v_call: TRBV7-4; d_call: .; j_call: TRBJ1-4; cdr3_nt: TGTGCCAGCAGCTCTCCGGGCAGGGGTAATGAAAAACTGTTTTTT; cdr3_aa: CASSSPGRGNEKLFF
v_call: TRBV2; d_call: .; j_call: TRBJ2-5; cdr3_nt: TGTGCCAGCTCGGGTCGGAGATATGAAGAGACCCAGTACTTC; cdr3_aa: CASSGRRYEETQYF
v_call: TRBV5-1; d_call: TRBD1; j_call: TRBJ2-7; cdr3_nt: TGCGCCAGCAGCTTGGTGCAGGGGGACAGGTACGAGCAGTACTTC; cdr3_aa: CASSLVQGDRYEQYF
v_call: TRBV6-5; d_call: TRBD1; j_call: TRBJ1-3; cdr3_nt: TGTGCCAGCAGTTACCGCACAGGGGGCCAAGGAAACACCATATATTTT; cdr3_aa: CASSYRTGGQGNTIYF
v_call: TRBV21-1; d_call: .; j_call: TRBJ1-2; cdr3_nt: TGTGCCAGCAGCAAAGGTGGGGACAGGGGTAACTATGGCTACACCTTC; cdr3_aa: CASSKGGDRGNYGYTF
v_call: TRBV4-2; d_call: .; j_call: TRBJ2-5; cdr3_nt: TGTGCCAGCAGCCAAGAGTCGGGGTCCGGGGAGACCCAGTACTTC; cdr3_aa: CASSQESGSGETQYF
v_call: TRBV5-6; d_call: TRBD2; j_call: TRBJ2-7; cdr3_nt: TGTGCCAGCAGCTTCTGGACTAGCGCCTACGAGCAGTACTTC; cdr3_aa: CASSFWTSAYEQYF
v_call: TRBV5-8; d_call: .; j_call: TRBJ1-2; cdr3_nt: TGTGCCAGCAGCCGTAGGCTCCGGGGTACGAGGAGAGCTAACTATGGCTACACCTTC; cdr3_aa: CASSRRLRGTRRANYGYTF
v_call: TRBV6-6; d_call: .; j_call: TRBJ2-7; cdr3_nt: TGTGCCAGCAGTTATAAACAACAGGGAAGCGAGCAGTACTTC; cdr3_aa: CASSYKQQGSEQYF
v_call: TRBV13; d_call: .; j_call: TRBJ2-7; cdr3_nt: TGTGCCAGCAGCTTTGTTAGGGGGGGCGAGCAGTACTTC; cdr3_aa: CASSFVRGGEQYF
v_call: TRBV19; d_call: .; j_call: TRBJ1-2; cdr3_nt: TGTGCCAGTAGTACCCCTCGCGAGGGAGAGTATGGCTACACCTTC; cdr3_aa: CASSTPREGEYGYTF
v_call: TRBV2; d_call: TRBD1; j_call: TRBJ2-1; cdr3_nt: TGTGCCAGCAGTCAACAGGGGGCCTACAATGAGCAGTTCTTC; cdr3_aa: CASSQQGAYNEQFF
v_call: TRBV7-2; d_call: TRBD2; j_call: TRBJ2-6; cdr3_nt: TGTGCCAGCAGGCCGGGAGCGGGGGGTACTGGGGCCAACGTCCTGACTTTC; cdr3_aa: CASRPGAGGTGANVLTF
v_call: TRBV5-1; d_call: .; j_call: TRBJ2-2; cdr3_nt: TGCGCCAGCAGCTTGACAGCTGCGAACACCGGGGAGCTGTTTTTT; cdr3_aa: CASSLTAANTGELFF
v_call: TRBV5-1; d_call: .; j_call: TRBJ2-2; cdr3_nt: TGCGCCAGCAGCTTTACAGGGTCGAACACCGGGGAGCTGTTTTTT; cdr3_aa: CASSFTGSNTGELFF
v_call: TRBV5-4; d_call: .; j_call: TRBJ2-1; cdr3_nt: TGTGCCAGCAGAATTAGGGGGGGCCGTTTCGATGAGCAGTTCTTC; cdr3_aa: CASRIRGGRFDEQFF
v_call: TRBV19; d_call: TRBD2; j_call: TRBJ2-5; cdr3_nt: TGTGCCAGTAGGGGACTATTGACCCAAGAGACCCAGTACTTC; cdr3_aa: CASRGLLTQETQYF
v_call: TRBV6-5; d_call: TRBD1; j_call: TRBJ1-2; cdr3_nt: TGTGCCAGCAGTCACCGGGACAGGGGAAACTATGGCTACACCTTC; cdr3_aa: CASSHRDRGNYGYTF
v_call: TRBV9; d_call: .; j_call: TRBJ2-4; cdr3_nt: TGTGCCCGCAGGACGGGGGCCAAAAACATTCAGTACTTC; cdr3_aa: CARRTGAKNIQYF
v_call: TRBV7-3; d_call: TRBD2; j_call: TRBJ2-3; cdr3_nt: TGTGCCAGCAGCTCGGGACTAGCGGGGGCCACAGATACGCAGTATTTT; cdr3_aa: CASSSGLAGATDTQYF
v_call: TRBV7-8; d_call: .; j_call: TRBJ1-3; cdr3_nt: TGTGCCAGCAGCTTAGCCAGCTCTGGAAACACCATATATTTT; cdr3_aa: CASSLASSGNTIYF
v_call: TRBV5-6; d_call: TRBD1; j_call: TRBJ2-2; cdr3_nt: TGTGCCGGGAGTGACAGGGGAGACATCGGGGAGCTGTTTTTT; cdr3_aa: CAGSDRGDIGELFF
v_call: TRBV5-1; d_call: TRBD1; j_call: TRBJ2-7; cdr3_nt: TGCGCCAGCAGCTTGGTGCAGGGACAGGGCTTTTCGTACGAGCAGTACTTC; cdr3_aa: CASSLVQGQGFSYEQYF
v_call: TRBV5-1; d_call: TRBD2; j_call: TRBJ2-3; cdr3_nt: TGCGCCAGCAGCACTGATAGCGGGGGCACAGATACGCAGTATTTT; cdr3_aa: CASSTDSGGTDTQYF
v_call: TRBV7-2; d_call: .; j_call: TRBJ1-3; cdr3_nt: TGTGCCAGCAGCTTACGGGTAAATGGAGGAAACACCATATATTTT; cdr3_aa: CASSLRVNGGNTIYF
v_call: TRBV18; d_call: .; j_call: TRBJ1-3; cdr3_nt: TGTGCCAGCTCCCAAACAGCAGACTCTGGAAACACCATATATTTT; cdr3_aa: CASSQTADSGNTIYF
v_call: TRBV7-2; d_call: TRBD1; j_call: TRBJ1-1; cdr3_nt: TGTGCCAGCAGCTGGACAGGCGGATACATGAACACTGAAGCTTTCTTT; cdr3_aa: CASSWTGGYMNTEAFF
v_call: TRBV7-2; d_call: .; j_call: TRBJ1-1; cdr3_nt: TGTGCCAGCAGTCAACAGGAGGGCACCACTGAAGCTTTCTTT; cdr3_aa: CASSQQEGTTEAFF
v_call: TRBV4-3; d_call: .; j_call: TRBJ1-1; cdr3_nt: TGCGCCAGCAGCCAAGCCCTCGGGGATGGGGGCTGGAACACTGAAGCTTTCTTT; cdr3_aa: CASSQALGDGGWNTEAFF
v_call: TRBV4-3; d_call: .; j_call: TRBJ2-1; cdr3_nt: TGCGCCAGCAGCCAAGAGGACTGGTCCTGGGAGCAGTTCTTC; cdr3_aa: CASSQEDWSWEQFF
v_call: TRBV7-2; d_call: .; j_call: TRBJ2-5; cdr3_nt: TGTGCCAGCAGCCGCAGACAGGTCCCGGAGACCCAGTACTTC; cdr3_aa: CASSRRQVPETQYF
v_call: TRBV7-8; d_call: .; j_call: TRBJ2-1; cdr3_nt: TGTGCCAGCAGCATTGACAAACCCAATGAGCAGTTCTTC; cdr3_aa: CASSIDKPNEQFF
v_call: TRBV6-4; d_call: .; j_call: TRBJ2-1; cdr3_nt: TGTGCCAGCAGTACAACAGGGAGCTCCTACAATGAGCAGTTCTTC; cdr3_aa: CASSTTGSSYNEQFF
v_call: TRBV5-1; d_call: TRBD1; j_call: TRBJ2-5; cdr3_nt: TGCGCCAGCAGCTCCGGGACAGGGGGGGCAGAGACCCAGTACTTC; cdr3_aa: CASSSGTGGAETQYF
v_call: TRBV6-5; d_call: .; j_call: TRBJ1-5; cdr3_nt: TGTGCCAGCTCACAGTCGGGAGGGACGAATCAGCCCCAGCATTTT; cdr3_aa: CASSQSGGTNQPQHF
v_call: TRBV19; d_call: .; j_call: TRBJ1-5; cdr3_nt: TGTGCCAGTAGTATCCCCCTGATAGGCAATCAGCCCCAGCATTTT; cdr3_aa: CASSIPLIGNQPQHF